The subject of this entry is one TCR beta chain. This sample stems from a study of blood T cell repertoires in COVID-19. Study summary: Samples came from the United States, Italy and Spain, spanning acute and convalescent COVID-19. PBMCs, B-cell-depleted T cells, or T cells were the source of the cDNA or gDNA that made up the material.

Profiled with immunoSEQ multiplex PCR; TCRdb holds only in-frame clones, not every one. There are hundreds of thousands of clones in the sample; over 85% occur only once, and roughly 1.9% lies in the top ten. CDR3 size: 12 residues. Germline-derived CDR1 and CDR2 are SQVTM and ANQGSEA. The junction had 4 bases not matched to a gene; V was cut back by 6 bases and J by 3 bases. The V gene is TRBV29-1, the J gene TRBJ2-5, with 7 bases fitting TRBD1. The receptor's source is a woman in her twenties or thirties with COVID-19, enrolled during active disease. Sequenced material: peripheral blood. The CDR3 region is CSVHGQEETQYF. The CDR3 DNA reads TGCAGCGTACACGGACAGGAAGAGACCCAGTACTTC.